This T cell receptor beta chain came from a study of blood T cell repertoires in COVID-19. Assay used: immunoSEQ multiplex PCR; TCRdb lists only in-frame clones, some missing. The profile covers roughly 200,000 clones, with around 88% appearing a single time and around 8.6% taken by the ten largest. The study recruited people aged roughly 18 to 95 years across 20 to 30 US areas. Either two negative PCRs, clearance, or symptom resolution qualified Cohort 3 donors as recovered. V gave up 7 bases and J gave up 3 bases, with 10 bases separating them. The CDR3 is 13 residues long. Germline V lookup: CDR1 LNHDA, CDR2 SQIVND (reference sequence).

The chain links TRBV19 to TRBJ1-5; D is unclear. The origin of this receptor is a woman in her 30s who had recovered from COVID-19. Source material: PBMCs or T cells enriched from blood (not recorded which). CDR3 protein: CASIGEYNQPQHF. The CDR3 DNA follows: TGTGCCAGTATCGGGGAGTACAATCAGCCCCAGCATTTT. The full variable domain, rest sourced from reference TRBV19 and TRBJ1-5, is DGGITQSPKYLFRKEGQNVTLSCEQNLNHDAMYWYRQDPGQGLRLIYYSQIVNDFQKGDIAEGYSVSREKKESFPLTVTSAQKNPTAFYLCASIGEYNQPQHFGDGTRLSIL.